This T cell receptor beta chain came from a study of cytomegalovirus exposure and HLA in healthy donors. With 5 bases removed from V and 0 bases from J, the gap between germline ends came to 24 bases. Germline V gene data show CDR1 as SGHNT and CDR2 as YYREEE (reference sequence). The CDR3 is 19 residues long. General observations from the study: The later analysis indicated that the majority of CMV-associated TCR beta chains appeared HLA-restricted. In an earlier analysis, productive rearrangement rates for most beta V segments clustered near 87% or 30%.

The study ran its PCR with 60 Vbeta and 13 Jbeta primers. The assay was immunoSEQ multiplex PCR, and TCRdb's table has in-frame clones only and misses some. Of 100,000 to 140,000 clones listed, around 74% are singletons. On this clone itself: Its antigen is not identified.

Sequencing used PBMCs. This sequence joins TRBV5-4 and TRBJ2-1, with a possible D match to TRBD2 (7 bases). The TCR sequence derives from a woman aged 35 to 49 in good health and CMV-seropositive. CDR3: CASRPSLTGGQSSYNEQFF. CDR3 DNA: TGTGCCAGCAGGCCGTCCCTAACGGGGGGCCAGAGCTCCTACAATGAGCAGTTCTTC. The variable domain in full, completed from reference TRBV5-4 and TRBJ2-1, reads ETGVTQSPTHLIKTRGQQVTLRCSSQSGHNTVSWYQQALGQGPQFIFQYYREEENGRGNFPPRFSGLQFPNYSSELNVNALELDDSALYLCASRPSLTGGQSSYNEQFFGPGTRLTVL.